Included here is one T cell receptor (beta chain) sequence, with context. Deletions cut 2 bases from V and 6 bases from J, with 14 bases between. Germline V gene lookup returns CDR1 MNHEY and CDR2 SVGAGI. This CDR3 is 14 amino acids long. The sample comes from a study of cytomegalovirus exposure and HLA in healthy donors. PCR employed 60 Vbeta and 13 Jbeta primers. The table came from immunoSEQ multiplex PCR; TCRdb's copy has only in-frame clones and leaves some out. This table holds about 150,000 clones, around 73% found once. Material for sequencing was PBMCs. This chain connects TRBV6-5 to TRBJ2-7; D unresolved. This receptor was obtained from a male donor in good health and CMV-seronegative. The CDR3 nucleotides read TGTGCCAGCAGTTACCTTGAGGATCACTCCGAGCAGTACTTC. Amino acid sequence: CASSYLEDHSEQYF.